This passage covers 5 T cell receptor beta chains from one sample sequenced in a study of OX40 agonist ivuxolimab in advanced cancers. Assay used: immunoSEQ multiplex PCR; TCRdb lists only in-frame clones, some missing. Of some 64,000 clones in the sample, roughly 90% were seen once. The sample consisted of CD4+ or CD8+ T cells sorted from blood, taken in a trial of the OX40 agonist ivuxolimab. Every receptor here comes from an adult with an advanced solid tumor such as melanoma, head and neck, liver or kidney cancer.

V is TRBV5-6 and J is TRBJ2-1, with 7 positions matching TRBD1. CDR1 SGHDT and CDR2 YYEEEE come from the germline V gene. The J segment lost 0 bases and the V segment lost 4 bases, leaving 10 bases of the junction unmatched. The CDR3 extends over 17 amino acids. The CDR3 DNA follows: TGTGCCAGCAGCCGCACAGGGGAATCTAGCTCCTACAATGAGCAGTTCTTC. As protein: CASSRTGESSSYNEQFF.

V usage is TRBV7-9 and J usage is TRBJ1-5; 7 bases match TRBD1. This CDR3 region has 15 residues. Germline-derived CDR1 and CDR2 are SEHNR and FQNEAQ (reference sequence). With 3 bases clipped from V and 8 bases from J, the junction kept 10 bases outside the gene matches. CDR3 residues: CASSFGQALPEPQHF. For the CDR3, the DNA is TGTGCCAGCAGCTTCGGACAGGCCCTACCGGAGCCCCAGCATTTT.

The chain joins TRBV9 to TRBJ1-2; D ambiguous. This CDR3 is 15 amino acids long. Germline CDR1 and CDR2: SGDLS and YYNGEE. V was clipped by 1 base and J by 4 bases, with 14 bases between them. CDR3 protein: CASSVSSGPSYGYTF. The DNA of the CDR3 is TGTGCCAGCAGCGTATCCTCAGGACCCAGCTATGGCTACACCTTC.

This rearrangement joins TRBV19 to TRBJ2-1, with 9 bases that match TRBD1. V lost 6 bases to trimming and J lost 10 bases; unmatched junction nucleotides: 7. Germline lookup yields CDR1 LNHDA and CDR2 SQIVND (reference sequence). The CDR3 length is 13 residues. The CDR3 sequence is CASSTTGGLEQFF. The CDR3 bases are TGTGCCAGTAGCACCACAGGGGGCCTGGAGCAGTTCTTC.

The J gene is TRBJ2-7, the V gene TRBV28; D may be TRBD1 (5 bases). The CDR3 length is 16 residues. Germline V CDR1 and CDR2: MDHEN, SYDVKM. The V end lost 3 bases, the J end lost 4 bases, and 19 bases lay between the germline ends. The CDR3 region has the DNA TGTGCCAGCAGTTTGTCCGCACAGGTCCTCGGGTACGAGCAGTACTTC. Translation: CASSLSAQVLGYEQYF.